These 25 T cell receptor beta chains were all obtained from the same sample, sequenced in a study of breast tumors, draining lymph nodes, adjacent tissues. TCRdb analysed the multiplex PCR reads with MiXCR anew, one entry per CDR3 protein. The table shows 130,000 or so distinct CDR3 sequences, with approximately 30% occurring only once. Samples came from axillary lymph nodes draining the breast cancer. Sequencing was done on a sample of axillary lymph node tissue. The origin of the receptors is a female donor with breast cancer. Some clones in this sample may be carry-over from other donors' samples.

With respect to this clonotype: One end of the junction does not line up with germline, which may come from a read error. J is TRBJ1-6 and V is TRBV4-1, with 10 nucleotides matching TRBD1. This CDR3 is built from 16 residues. The germline V gene has CDR1 MGHRA and CDR2 YSYEKL. The CDR3: CASSQTGTGDNSPLYF. For the CDR3, the DNA is TGCGCCAGCAGCCAAACAGGGACAGGGGATAATTCACCCCTCTACTTT.

V is TRBV5-4 and J is TRBJ2-7; D remains unclear. The germline CDR1 and CDR2 sequences are SGHNT and YYREEE (reference sequence). V lost 0 bases to trimming and J lost 3 bases, with 10 bases between them. The CDR3 spans 14 residues. CDR3 in amino acids: CASSLDWASYEQYF. The CDR3 region has the DNA TGTGCCAGCAGCTTGGACTGGGCCAGCTACGAGCAGTACTTC.

This clonotype was seen at least ten times. The chain has TRBV6-6 and TRBJ1-4, with 8 nucleotides matching TRBD1. Germline loops: CDR1 MNHNY, CDR2 SVGAGI (reference sequence). With 5 bases clipped from V and 8 bases from J, the junction kept 10 bases outside the gene matches. This CDR3 spans 15 amino acids. The CDR3 sequence is CASSLGDRQVEKLFF. The CDR3 nucleotides are TGTGCCAGCAGTCTCGGGGACAGGCAGGTCGAAAAACTGTTTTTT.

This clonotype was found many times. The V and J genes are TRBV30 and TRBJ1-2, with D uncertain. Between the trimmed V and J ends, which lost 1 base and 8 bases, there was a span of 14 bases. The germline CDR1 and CDR2 sequences are GTSNPN and SVGIG (reference sequence). The CDR3 extends over 13 amino acids. The CDR3 region is CAWSDGGIRGYTF. CDR3 bases: TGTGCCTGGAGTGATGGAGGGATAAGAGGCTACACCTTC.

This clonotype showed up just a few times. This may come from a read error, since a much larger clone is one base off. The chain employs TRBV3-1 and TRBJ1-6; the D is unclear. Germline V gene lookup returns CDR1 LGHDT and CDR2 YNNKEL (reference sequence). This CDR3 is built from 13 residues. In nucleotides, the CDR3 is TGTCCCAGCAGCCGCCCCAATAATTCACCCCTCCACTTT. Protein product: CPSSRPNNSPLHF.

This clonotype came up many times. The chain combines TRBV7-2 with TRBJ2-3, with D possibly being TRBD2 (9 bases). The CDR3 has 20 residues. Germline V CDR1 and CDR2: SGHTA, FQGNSA. V was cut by 4 bases and J by 2 bases, with 28 bases left in between. The CDR3 loop is CASSSPGGGGGPSYTDTQYF. In nucleotides, the CDR3 is TGTGCCAGCAGCTCGCCAGGGGGCGGGGGGGGCCCATCCTACACAGATACGCAGTATTTT. Using reference TRBV7-2 and TRBJ2-3 for the parts outside the CDR3, the full variable domain is GAGVSQSPSNKVTEKGKDVELRCDPISGHTALYWYRQSLGQGLEFLIYFQGNSAPDKSGLPSDRFSAERTGGSVSTLTIQRTQQEDSAVYLCASSSPGGGGGPSYTDTQYFGPGTRLTVL.

This clonotype showed up just a few times. One base away lies a much larger clone, so this may be a sequencing read error. V usage is TRBV6-1 and J usage is TRBJ2-1, with D uncertain. CDR1 MNHNS and CDR2 SASEGT come from the germline V gene. V was trimmed by 4 bases and J by 0 bases, leaving 16 bases between them. The CDR3 has 17 residues. CDR3 sequence: CASSGQSIMSSYNEQFF. In DNA form, the CDR3 reads TGTGCCAGCAGTGGACAATCCATCATGAGCTCCTACAATGAGCAGTTCTTC.

There are many counts of this clonotype. The V call is TRBV2, the J call TRBJ1-6, with unresolved D. Germline V gene lookup returns CDR1 SNHLY and CDR2 FYNNEI. The ends were cut back, 4 bases at V and 10 bases at J, with 8 bases in the middle. This CDR3 contains 12 residues. In nucleotides, the CDR3 is TGTGCCAGCAGTGTAGCGGTATCACCCCTCCACTTT. This codes for CASSVAVSPLHF. The full variable domain, rest sourced from reference TRBV2 and TRBJ1-6, is EPEVTQTPSHQVTQMGQEVILRCVPISNHLYFYWYRQILGQKVEFLVSFYNNEISEKSEIFDDQFSVERPDGSNFTLKIRSTKLEDSAMYFCASSVAVSPLHFGNGTRLTVT.

The rearrangement joins TRBV6-1 to TRBJ1-5, with D unclear. V lost 6 bases and J lost 5, with 17 bases in between. Germline values: CDR1 MNHNS, CDR2 SASEGT. The CDR3 is made up of 15 amino acids. The DNA for the CDR3 is TGTGCCAGCAGCCCCCAGGACGGGGAGTATCAGCCCCAGCATTTT. Translation: CASSPQDGEYQPQHF.

This clonotype was picked up many times. The rearrangement links TRBV29-1 to TRBJ2-7, with a weak D call TRBD2 (7 bases). CDR1 is SQVTM and CDR2 is ANQGSEA in the germline V gene. The CDR3 extends over 13 amino acids. Trimming stripped 7 bases from V and 2 bases from J, with 15 bases between. The DNA of the CDR3 is TGCAGCGCCTCAAGGGGGACTACCTACGAGCAGTACTTC. Residues: CSASRGTTYEQYF.

This clonotype was counted ten times or more. This chain joins TRBV6-1 and TRBJ1-2; D unclear. V was pared by 8 bases and J by 1 base, with 17 bases between. CDR1 is MNHNS, CDR2 SASEGT, per germline. CDR3 length equals 15 residues. The CDR3 loop reads CASHTYRVVNYGYTF. The CDR3 DNA reads TGTGCCAGCCATACATACCGGGTGGTTAACTATGGCTACACCTTC.

This clonotype was counted a few times. Since a much larger clone is just one base distant, this may be a read error. The chain joins TRBV10-2 to TRBJ2-2, with a possible D match to TRBD2 (6 bases). The germline V gene has CDR1 WSHSY and CDR2 SAAADI. CDR3 length equals 13 residues. The CDR3 is CASSEILGGELLF. CDR3 nucleotide sequence: TGCGCCAGCAGTGAGATATTAGGCGGGGAGCTGCTTTTT.

To note about this clonotype: The germline gene is not matched at one end of the junction; a read error may be the cause. The chain links TRBV2 to TRBJ1-2; D is perhaps TRBD1 (5 bases). This CDR3 has 17 amino acids. Germline CDR1 reads SNHLY; CDR2 reads FYNNEI. The CDR3 coding sequence is TGTGCCAGCAGTCAAGCTTCAGGGTTGGGAACGGGATATGGCTACACCTTC. This encodes CASSQASGLGTGYGYTF.

This clonotype was seen ten or more times. The V gene is TRBV12-3 or TRBV12-4, the J gene TRBJ2-5; 12 bases map to TRBD1. The CDR3 loop spans 15 amino acids. Losses at the gene ends were 4 bases for V and 4 bases for J; bases not matched to a gene: 4. The CDR3 region has the DNA TGTGCCAGCAGTTGGGACAGGGGGCGCGGAGAGACCCAGTACTTC. It codes for CASSWDRGRGETQYF.

V usage is TRBV29-1 and J usage is TRBJ2-3, with a possible D match to TRBD2 (5 bases). V was pared by 2 bases and J by 3 bases, with 6 bases between. CDR1 SQVTM and CDR2 ANQGSEA come from the germline V gene. This CDR3 has 12 amino acids. The CDR3 loop reads CSVERGTDTQYF. The DNA for the CDR3 is TGCAGCGTTGAACGGGGTACAGATACGCAGTATTTT.

The chain links TRBV28 to TRBJ2-2; possibly TRBD2 for D (7 bases). The CDR3 contains 15 residues. The germline V and J ends were trimmed by 4 bases and 8 bases, with 17 bases remaining between them. Germline V gene sequence: CDR1 MDHEN, CDR2 SYDVKM. The CDR3 protein is CASSYGGARSGELFF. CDR3 nucleotide sequence: TGTGCCAGCAGTTATGGGGGGGCGAGGTCAGGGGAGCTGTTTTTT.

This clonotype was seen ten or more times. The CDR3 region is CASSFGTDSGYTF. DNA of the CDR3: TGTGCCAGCAGCTTCGGGACAGACTCTGGCTACACCTTC. This chain joins TRBV7-2 and TRBJ1-2; 7 nucleotides line up with TRBD1. The V segment lost 3 bases and the J segment 7 bases; nucleotides outside the gene matches: 5. Looked up from germline, CDR1 is SGHTA and CDR2 is FQGNSA. The CDR3 consists of 13 residues. The full variable domain, rest sourced from reference TRBV7-2 and TRBJ1-2, is GAGVSQSPSNKVTEKGKDVELRCDPISGHTALYWYRQSLGQGLEFLIYFQGNSAPDKSGLPSDRFSAERTGGSVSTLTIQRTQQEDSAVYLCASSFGTDSGYTFGSGTRLTVV.

Ten or more counts support this clonotype. The V and J genes are TRBV30 and TRBJ2-1; D uncertain. Germline CDR1 and CDR2: GTSNPN and SVGIG (reference sequence). The ends were cut back, 4 bases at V and 4 bases at J, with 5 bases in the middle. This CDR3 is 11 amino acids long. This CDR3 is CAWNGYNEQFF. In DNA, the CDR3 is TGTGCCTGGAATGGATACAATGAGCAGTTCTTC.

This clonotype occurred many times. The rearrangement uses TRBV25-1 and TRBJ1-4; 9 positions agree with TRBD1. V was clipped by 4 bases and J by 3 bases; unmatched bases: 9. The germline V gene encodes CDR1 MGHDK and CDR2 SYGVNS. This CDR3 is built from 17 residues. The CDR3 DNA follows: TGTGCCAGCAGTGTACTGCACAGGGGGCAAGCTAATGAAAAACTGTTTTTT. As protein: CASSVLHRGQANEKLFF.

On this clonotype: The junction departs from germline at one end; a sequencing error may be responsible. V gene TRBV7-6 combines with J gene TRBJ2-1, with 10 bases that match TRBD1. The CDR3 loop spans 10 amino acids. Germline CDR1 and CDR2: SGHVS and FNYEAQ. Here the CDR3 DNA reads TGTGCCAGCAGCCCGACAGGGGGCATCTTC. Protein product: CASSPTGGIF.

The chain has TRBV5-1 and TRBJ2-5, with a weak D call TRBD1 (6 bases). Germline V gives CDR1 SGHRS, CDR2 YFSETQ. The CDR3 runs 15 residues. Deletions cut 4 bases from V and 5 bases from J, with 18 bases between. CDR3 bases: TGCGCCAGCAGCGGGGCAGGGGTCAGCTTCGAGACCCAGTACTTC. It encodes CASSGAGVSFETQYF.

At least ten counts were recorded for this clonotype. V gene TRBV6-6 combines with J gene TRBJ2-6, with a tentative D call TRBD2 (5 bases). Trimming stripped 7 bases from V and 4 bases from J, with 8 bases between. Germline V lookup: CDR1 MNHNY, CDR2 SVGAGI (reference sequence). There are 13 residues in the CDR3. CDR3 in DNA: TGTGCCAGCAAGCCGGGGGGGGCCAACGTCCTGACTTTC. Amino acids: CASKPGGANVLTF.

This clonotype was seen at least ten times. In DNA form, the CDR3 reads TGTGCCATCAGTGAGTTTAACTCCCCAGGCCACGATACGCAGTATTTT. This codes for CAISEFNSPGHDTQYF. This chain uses TRBV10-3 with TRBJ2-3; D remains unclear. Trimming stripped 1 base from V and 6 bases from J, with 17 bases between. The length of the CDR3 is 16 residues. Per germline, CDR1 ENHRY and CDR2 SYGVKD.

In this sample, this clonotype turned up many times. V gene TRBV18 combines with J gene TRBJ1-4, with TRBD1 matching 8 bases. This CDR3 is 15 amino acids long. Germline CDR1 is KGHSH and CDR2 is LQKENI. Trimming took 4 bases from V and 8 from J; bases not matched to a gene: 9. CDR3 residues: CASSQSTGEGEKLFF. CDR3 nucleotides: TGTGCCAGCTCACAATCGACAGGGGAGGGGGAAAAACTGTTTTTT. Full variable domain (remainder filled in from reference TRBV18 and TRBJ1-4): NAGVMQNPRHLVRRRGQEARLRCSPMKGHSHVYWYRQLPEEGLKFMVYLQKENIIDESGMPKERFSAEFPKEGPSILRIQQVVRGDSAAYFCASSQSTGEGEKLFFGSGTQLSVL.

This clonotype appeared many times. The rearrangement links TRBV27 to TRBJ1-4; 7 bases align to TRBD1. After removal of 6 bases from V and 6 bases from J, the junction contained 10 bases not matched to a gene. The CDR3 is 15 amino acids. Germline-derived CDR1 and CDR2 are MNHEY and SMNVEV (reference sequence). In DNA, the CDR3 is TGTGCCAGCAGGAAACCGGGACAGCCCGATGAAAAACTGTTTTTT. Amino acid sequence: CASRKPGQPDEKLFF.